Listed below are T cell receptor beta chains from one sample, sequenced in a study of shared clonotypes between healthy human individuals. Profiled with immunoSEQ multiplex PCR; TCRdb holds only in-frame clones, not every one. This table has approximately 2.3 million clones, 90% to 95% appearing once. The sequenced sample consisted of naive CD4+ T cells from PBMCs. Every receptor here comes from a man in his late teens or twenties in good health. Some clones in this sample may be carry-over from other donors' samples. The CDR3 runs from the conserved cysteine through the conserved F or W. D genes are given only for firm matches. Size is omitted from some rows. Given values are once, few, many or a class for expanded clones.

clone size	CDR3 length	V gene	J gene	D gene	CDR3 protein	CDR3 DNA
.	15	TRBV27	TRBJ2-1	.	CASSLMGDPYNEQFF	TGTGCCAGCAGTTTAATGGGGGATCCCTACAATGAGCAGTTCTTC
.	15	TRBV7-3	TRBJ1-4	.	CASSLPTPSNEKLFF	TGTGCCAGCAGCCTACCGACTCCTAGTAATGAAAAACTGTTTTTT
.	16	TRBV9	TRBJ2-1	TRBD2	CASSGRGGRRDNEQFF	TGTGCCAGCAGCGGACGGGGCGGGAGGAGAGACAATGAGCAGTTCTTC
few	13	TRBV6-5	TRBJ1-5	.	CASSYLGGQPQHF	TGTGCCAGCAGTTACTTGGGTGGCCAGCCCCAGCATTTT
.	16	TRBV5-6	TRBJ2-4	.	CASTNLGERAKNIQYF	TGTGCCAGCACCAATTTGGGGGAGAGAGCCAAAAACATTCAGTACTTC
.	14	TRBV27	TRBJ1-1	.	CASSLPGKATEAFF	TGTGCCAGCAGTTTACCCGGGAAGGCCACTGAAGCTTTCTTT
.	13	TRBV27	TRBJ1-5	.	CASSNKGNQPQHF	TGTGCCAGCTCCAATAAAGGCAATCAGCCCCAGCATTTT
.	21	TRBV29-1	TRBJ1-6	TRBD1	CSVEGPGQGGFRSSYNSPLHF	TGCAGCGTTGAAGGCCCGGGACAGGGGGGTTTTAGGTCCTCCTATAATTCACCCCTCCACTTT
.	15	TRBV6-5	TRBJ2-7	.	CASSLDRNGGYEQYF	TGTGCCAGCAGCCTAGATCGGAACGGCGGCTACGAGCAGTACTTC
.	14	TRBV7-3	TRBJ2-1	TRBD2	CASRTSGTYNEQFF	TGTGCCAGCAGGACTAGCGGGACCTACAATGAGCAGTTCTTC
.	15	TRBV6-5	TRBJ2-1	TRBD2	CASSLSGTPYNEQFF	TGTGCCAGCAGTCTTAGCGGGACTCCCTACAATGAGCAGTTCTTC
once	13	TRBV29-1	TRBJ2-5	.	CSARQGHQETQYF	TGCAGCGCCCGCCAGGGCCACCAAGAGACCCAGTACTTC
.	17	TRBV7-6	TRBJ1-3	TRBD1	CASSLVDRGLRGNTIYF	TGTGCCAGCAGCTTAGTGGACAGGGGGCTCCGGGGAAACACCATATATTTT
.	13	TRBV6-5	TRBJ1-1	TRBD1	CASSRQGGTEAFF	TGTGCCAGCAGCAGACAGGGGGGCACTGAAGCTTTCTTT
.	15	TRBV7-2	TRBJ2-1	TRBD2	CASSLAGVVYNEQFF	TGTGCCAGCAGCCTAGCGGGAGTAGTCTACAATGAGCAGTTCTTC
once	17	TRBV5-4	TRBJ2-1	.	CASSGRGSGLSYNEQFF	TGTGCCAGCAGCGGGCGGGGTAGCGGATTATCCTACAATGAGCAGTTCTTC
.	14	TRBV6-6	TRBJ2-2	.	CASTLSRNTGELFF	TGTGCCAGCACCCTATCACGCAACACCGGGGAGCTGTTTTTT
.	14	TRBV7-3	TRBJ2-1	TRBD2	CASSFSGSGAEQFF	TGTGCCAGCAGCTTTAGCGGGAGTGGGGCTGAGCAGTTCTTC
.	13	TRBV19	TRBJ2-7	.	CASSPRAPYEQYF	TGTGCCAGTAGCCCTCGGGCGCCCTACGAGCAGTACTTC
.	16	TRBV5-6	TRBJ1-3	.	CASSSPQGRSGNTIYF	TGTGCCAGCAGCTCACCACAGGGCCGCTCTGGAAACACCATATATTTT
.	13	TRBV5-4	TRBJ1-2	.	CASSPTRGYGYTF	TGTGCCAGCAGCCCGACACGGGGCTATGGCTACACCTTC
.	14	TRBV10-3	TRBJ2-3	TRBD2	CAIRGTRGTDTQYF	TGTGCCATCAGAGGGACTAGGGGCACAGATACGCAGTATTTT
.	14	TRBV28	TRBJ1-3	TRBD1	CASSPGGIGNTIYF	TGTGCCAGCAGTCCAGGGGGGATCGGAAACACCATATATTTT
.	12	TRBV6-5	TRBJ2-5	.	CASSPRWAGQYF	TGTGCCAGCAGCCCTAGGTGGGCAGGGCAGTACTTC
once	13	TRBV28	TRBJ2-2	.	CASSLVGSEELFF	TGTGCCAGCAGTTTAGTAGGCTCCGAGGAGCTGTTTTTT
.	14	TRBV19	TRBJ1-2	.	CASRITDRYYGYTF	TGTGCCAGTAGAATTACAGATCGTTACTATGGCTACACCTTC
.	16	TRBV5-4	TRBJ1-1	.	CASSLANGFTNTEAFF	TGTGCCAGCAGCTTGGCCAACGGCTTCACGAACACTGAAGCTTTCTTT
.	15	TRBV5-1	TRBJ1-5	TRBD1	CASSPGQGIYQPQHF	TGCGCCAGCAGCCCTGGACAGGGGATATATCAGCCCCAGCATTTT
.	17	TRBV7-3	TRBJ2-1	TRBD1	CASRSRWDRGVTNEQFF	TGTGCCAGCAGGTCAAGATGGGACAGGGGTGTGACCAATGAGCAGTTCTTC
.	13	TRBV29-1	TRBJ2-7	.	CSVEPQGSYEQYF	TGCAGCGTTGAACCACAGGGCTCCTACGAGCAGTACTTC
.	17	TRBV19	TRBJ2-5	TRBD2	CASSIQSGTSAPAAQYF	TGTGCCAGTAGTATCCAATCCGGGACTAGTGCTCCAGCCGCCCAGTACTTC
.	14	TRBV6-1	TRBJ1-1	.	CASTGVNMNTEAFF	TGTGCCAGCACGGGGGTCAACATGAACACTGAAGCTTTCTTT
.	14	TRBV5-1	TRBJ2-7	TRBD1	CASSPARDRDEQYF	TGCGCCAGCAGCCCGGCCAGGGACAGGGACGAGCAGTACTTC
.	14	TRBV28	TRBJ1-4	TRBD1	CASTPRGPNEKLFF	TGTGCCAGCACCCCCAGGGGGCCTAATGAAAAACTGTTTTTT
.	19	TRBV28	TRBJ2-2	TRBD1	CASMPGTGVSLRGTGELFF	TGTGCCAGCATGCCCGGGACAGGGGTGTCCCTCCGGGGCACCGGGGAGCTGTTTTTT
.	16	TRBV5-1	TRBJ2-5	TRBD2	CASSLGLAGSRETQYF	TGCGCCAGCAGCTTGGGACTAGCGGGAAGCAGGGAGACCCAGTACTTC
once	11	TRBV19	TRBJ2-2	.	CASSIVGELFF	TGTGCCAGTAGTATTGTCGGGGAGCTGTTTTTT
.	13	TRBV9	TRBJ2-7	TRBD2	CASSVAGGGEQYF	TGTGCCAGCAGCGTAGCGGGGGGAGGCGAGCAGTACTTC
.	15	TRBV28	TRBJ2-2	TRBD1	CASRIQGANTGELFF	TGTGCCAGCAGGATCCAGGGGGCGAACACCGGGGAGCTGTTTTTT
.	16	TRBV28	TRBJ1-2	TRBD1	CASSPGQGVGSYGYTF	TGTGCCAGCAGCCCGGGACAGGGGGTGGGGAGCTATGGCTACACCTTC
.	13	TRBV30	TRBJ1-1	.	CAHDGGQGTEAFF	TGTGCCCACGACGGGGGCCAGGGGACTGAAGCTTTCTTT
few	14	TRBV18	TRBJ1-4	TRBD1	CASSPRQGNEKLFF	TGTGCCAGCTCACCCCGACAGGGAAATGAAAAACTGTTTTTT
.	17	TRBV18	TRBJ1-4	TRBD1	CASSPPGTGGSNEKLFF	TGTGCCAGCTCACCACCGGGGACAGGGGGGAGTAATGAAAAACTGTTTTTT
once	19	TRBV7-2	TRBJ2-1	.	CASSQGQGYSGGSYNEQFF	TGTGCCAGCAGCCAGGGACAGGGTTACAGCGGGGGCTCCTACAATGAGCAGTTCTTC
.	15	TRBV5-1	TRBJ2-1	TRBD2	CASSFGLAGGNEQFF	TGCGCCAGCAGCTTTGGACTAGCGGGAGGGAATGAGCAGTTCTTC
few	14	TRBV30	TRBJ1-3	.	CAWRDLTLGNTIYF	TGTGCCTGGCGGGACCTCACCCTCGGAAACACCATATATTTT
.	15	TRBV5-4	TRBJ1-2	TRBD1	CASSFPGTALEGYTF	TGTGCCAGCAGCTTCCCCGGGACAGCATTAGAGGGCTACACCTTC
.	15	TRBV11-2	TRBJ1-4	.	CASSLVWGGWEKLFF	TGTGCCAGCAGCTTAGTGTGGGGGGGCTGGGAAAAACTGTTTTTT
.	14	TRBV6-5	TRBJ2-5	.	CASSGSGAGETQYF	TGTGCCAGCAGTGGCTCGGGAGCAGGGGAGACCCAGTACTTC
.	13	TRBV6-1	TRBJ2-2	.	CASSRGNTGELFF	TGTGCCAGCAGTCGAGGGAACACCGGGGAGCTGTTTTTT
.	14	TRBV28	TRBJ1-2	TRBD1	CASSFSGGSYGYTF	TGTGCCAGCAGTTTTTCAGGGGGCAGCTATGGCTACACCTTC
.	14	TRBV2	TRBJ2-5	.	CASSELGPQETQYF	TGTGCCAGCAGTGAACTAGGACCCCAAGAGACCCAGTACTTC